A single sample gave rise to the 30 T cell receptor beta chains below, sequenced in a study of blood T cells in healthy people across ages. Primed by a sample-barcoded 5' primer and a J-beta primer mix, a second PCR proceeded for 7 to 11 cycles. MiXCR, applied by TCRdb to the 5' RACE reads, yields one record per CDR3 protein. The profile shows 1.8 million or so distinct CDR3 sequences, approximately 40% of them singletons. The sample consisted of blood. Receptor source: a human donor in good health.

About this clonotype: A junction end diverges from the germline sequence, so it may reflect a read error. This sequence joins TRBV12-3 or TRBV12-4 and TRBJ2-1, with TRBD1 matching over 11 bases. This CDR3 region has 15 residues. This chain's CDR3 is CACSFGQGAHNEQFF. In DNA form, the CDR3 reads TGTGCCTGCAGTTTCGGACAGGGGGCCCACAATGAGCAGTTCTTC.

This clonotype was picked up a small number of times. The chain joins TRBV6-5 to TRBJ1-6; D is uncertain. Germline CDR1 is MNHEY and CDR2 is SVGAGI. CDR3 length: 15 amino acids. V lost 7 bases and J 2 bases, leaving 12 bases between the germline ends. This CDR3 is CASKASGPYNSPLHF. The CDR3 DNA reads TGTGCCAGCAAGGCCTCTGGGCCCTATAATTCACCCCTCCACTTT.

This clonotype was seen a handful of times. V usage is TRBV7-8 and J usage is TRBJ2-4, with TRBD1 matching over 11 bases. The CDR3 sequence is 17 residues long. Losses at the gene ends were 5 bases for V and 1 base for J; bases not matched to a gene: 7. The germline CDR1 and CDR2 sequences are SGHVS and FQNEAQ. CDR3 residues: CASSNHGQGAAKNIQYF. DNA of the CDR3: TGTGCCAGCAGCAACCACGGACAGGGGGCGGCCAAAAACATTCAGTACTTC.

The V call is TRBV20-1, the J call TRBJ1-1; tentatively, D is TRBD1 (6 bases). The germline V gene has CDR1 DFQATT and CDR2 SNEGSKA (reference sequence). This CDR3 has 15 residues. V was trimmed by 3 bases and J by 1 base, leaving 15 bases between them. DNA for the CDR3: TGCAGTGCTAGCCCCAGGGGACAACAGAACACTGAAGCTTTCTTT. Residues: CSASPRGQQNTEAFF.

This clonotype was found many times. The rearrangement uses TRBV15 and TRBJ1-2; TRBD1 matches at 8 bases. The CDR3 runs to 13 residues. V shed 1 base, J shed 5 bases, and the junction held 0 bases outside the gene matches. The germline gives CDR1 LNHNV, CDR2 YYDKDF (reference sequence). CDR3 nucleotides: TGTGCCACCAGCAGAGGACAGGGGTATGGCTACACCTTC. Translation: CATSRGQGYGYTF.

This chain links TRBV6-6 with TRBJ1-4; 8 nucleotides match TRBD1. Per the germline V gene, CDR1 is MNHNY and CDR2 is SVGAGI (reference sequence). This CDR3 spans 15 amino acids. With V trimmed by 4 bases and J by 13 bases, 14 bases remained unmatched. The CDR3, as DNA: TGTGCCAGCAGTTTCTCCGACCCGGGACAGGTTCGACTGTTTTTT. Amino acid sequence: CASSFSDPGQVRLFF.

A word on this clonotype: The junction does not match germline at one end; this may be a read error. This chain uses TRBV7-6 with TRBJ2-4; 10 bases agree with TRBD2. Near its end, the DNA agrees better with TRBJ2-7, so the J call may be wrong. CDR3 length: 15 amino acids. Looked up from germline, CDR1 is SGHVS and CDR2 is FNYEAQ. The CDR3 here is CAGSLASGGAYEQYF. In DNA form, the CDR3 reads TGTGCCGGCAGCTTAGCGAGCGGGGGGGCCTACGAGCAGTACTTC.

The chain recombines TRBV20-1 with TRBJ2-3; D might be TRBD1 or TRBD2, each matching 5 bases. This CDR3 has 14 amino acids. From germline, CDR1 is DFQATT and CDR2 SNEGSKA (reference sequence). Trimming removed 6 bases from V and 0 bases from J, with 13 bases in between. The CDR3 region has the DNA TGCAGTGCCCGACGGGGCACTAGCACAGATACGCAGTATTTT. The encoded protein is CSARRGTSTDTQYF.

The V call is TRBV5-1, the J call TRBJ2-4; 10 nucleotides agree with TRBD1. The J call is in doubt because the DNA end fits TRBJ2-7 better. Germline CDR1 is SGHRS and CDR2 is YFSETQ. The CDR3 totals 15 residues. The CDR3 bases are TGCGCCAGCAGCTTGGATTGGACAGGGGGACGCGAGCAGTACTTC. Protein sequence: CASSLDWTGGREQYF.

The chain joins TRBV7-8 to TRBJ2-5; 7 bases are a match to TRBD1. The germline CDR1 and CDR2 sequences are SGHVS and FQNEAQ. V dropped 5 bases and J dropped 4; count of bases not matched to a gene: 10. The CDR3 extends over 15 amino acids. The CDR3 region has the DNA TGTGCCAGCAGCCGTGCCGACAGGGCTAGAGAGACCCAGTACTTC. It translates to CASSRADRARETQYF.

The V and J genes are TRBV4-1 and TRBJ2-5; 11 nucleotides align to TRBD2. CDR1 and CDR2 from the germline V gene are MGHRA and YSYEKL. This CDR3 spans 15 amino acids. With V trimmed by 4 bases and J by 3 bases, 4 bases remained unmatched. CDR3 nucleotides: TGCGCCAGCAGCCGACTAGCGGGGCTCAAAGAGACCCAGTACTTC. This sequence encodes CASSRLAGLKETQYF.

This chain connects TRBV3-1 to TRBJ2-1; D remains unclear. V was pared by 0 bases and J by 4 bases, with 7 bases between. Germline V gene sequence: CDR1 LGHDT, CDR2 YNNKEL (reference sequence). This CDR3 comprises 14 residues. CDR3 sequence reads: CASSQEVGYNEQFF. CDR3 sequence (DNA): TGTGCCAGCAGCCAAGAGGTGGGATACAATGAGCAGTTCTTC.

The rearrangement joins TRBV14 to TRBJ2-2; a possible D gene is TRBD1 (6 bases). Looked up from germline, CDR1 is SGHDN and CDR2 is FVKESK. There are 18 residues in the CDR3. The ends were cut back, 0 bases at V and 5 bases at J, with 19 bases in the middle. The CDR3 DNA is TGTGCCAGCAGCCAAGATATTTCCGCAGGGGCTTTAACCGGGGAGCTGTTTTTT. It encodes CASSQDISAGALTGELFF.

The chain employs TRBV24-1 and TRBJ2-3; D not certain. With 0 bases removed from V and 0 bases from J, the gap between germline ends came to 9 bases. Germline CDR1 and CDR2: KGHDR and SFDVKD. This CDR3 comprises 16 residues. In nucleotides, the CDR3 is TGTGCCACCAGTGATTTGCTGTCGGCTAGCACAGATACGCAGTATTTT. This gives the protein CATSDLLSASTDTQYF.

This clonotype was counted at least ten times. The V gene is TRBV4-3, the J gene TRBJ2-6; the D is unclear. Germline V gives CDR1 LGHNA, CDR2 YSLEER. The ends were cut back, 4 bases at V and 2 bases at J, with 6 bases in the middle. CDR3 length: 14 amino acids. The CDR3 spells CASSPAAGANVLTF. For the CDR3, the DNA is TGCGCCAGCAGCCCAGCCGCTGGGGCCAACGTCCTGACTTTC.

The V call is TRBV7-2, the J call TRBJ2-3; 8 bases are shared with TRBD2. CDR1 is SGHTA, CDR2 FQGNSA, per germline. The CDR3 runs to 16 residues. J was trimmed by 0 bases and V by 5 bases; bases with no gene match: 7. CDR3 region: CTSSPGLAPSTDTQYF. In DNA form, the CDR3 reads TGTACCAGCAGCCCCGGACTAGCCCCTAGCACAGATACGCAGTATTTT.

This clonotype was seen only a few times. The V and J genes are TRBV28 and TRBJ2-7; D is unclear. The CDR3 is 12 residues long. V was trimmed by 6 bases and J by 7 bases, leaving 13 bases between them. Germline CDR1 is MDHEN and CDR2 is SYDVKM. In DNA form, the CDR3 reads TGTGCCAGCAGAACCCACCTCAGTGAGCAGTACTTC. Amino acids: CASRTHLSEQYF. Looking up the rest from reference TRBV28 and TRBJ2-7 gives the full variable domain: DVKVTQSSRYLVKRTGEKVFLECVQDMDHENMFWYRQDPGLGLRLIYFSYDVKMKEKGDIPEGYSVSREKKERFSLILESASTNQTSMYLCASRTHLSEQYFGPGTRLTVT.

The DNA for the CDR3 is TGCGCCAGCAGCCGAGACCAACTTGCGCCCTACGAGCAGTACTTC. Amino acids: CASSRDQLAPYEQYF. The chain employs TRBV4-3 and TRBJ2-7; D call uncertain. Germline CDR1 LGHNA, CDR2 YSLEER. The CDR3 is made up of 15 amino acids. V lost 4 bases to trimming and J lost 2 bases, with 15 bases between them.

The chain recombines TRBV4-3 with TRBJ2-3; either TRBD1 or TRBD2 may fit D (6 bases each). Germline V gene lookup returns CDR1 LGHNA and CDR2 YSLEER. V was clipped by 0 bases and J by 3 bases, with 13 bases between them. CDR3 size: 16 residues. The CDR3 loop reads CASSQDSRGLTDTQYF. For the CDR3, the DNA is TGCGCCAGCAGCCAAGATTCCCGGGGGCTGACAGATACGCAGTATTTT.

This chain links TRBV7-2 with TRBJ1-2; D is ambiguous. Trimming removed 3 bases from V and 8 bases from J, with 13 bases in between. The CDR3 is 13 amino acids. The germline gives CDR1 SGHTA, CDR2 FQGNSA. The CDR3 region is CASSFSAASGYTF. In DNA form, the CDR3 reads TGTGCCAGCAGCTTTTCGGCCGCTTCGGGCTACACCTTC.

A few counts support this clonotype. The chain is built from TRBV4-1 and TRBJ2-7, with 9 bases matching TRBD2. Germline CDR1 is MGHRA and CDR2 is YSYEKL. Germline trimming cut 4 bases from V and 2 bases from J; bases unmatched to any gene: 6. CDR3 length equals 15 residues. The CDR3 DNA follows: TGCGCCAGCAGCCTCTTAGCGGGGGTTGCCTACGAGCAGTACTTC. Translation gives CASSLLAGVAYEQYF.

The rearrangement links TRBV9 to TRBJ1-1, with D hard to call. This CDR3 is built from 13 residues. V lost 2 bases and J 7 bases, leaving 12 bases between the germline ends. Germline V gene data show CDR1 as SGDLS and CDR2 as YYNGEE. DNA of the CDR3: TGTGCCAGCAGCGTGAAGCCCGCGGATGAAGCTTTCTTT. Protein: CASSVKPADEAFF.

The V gene is TRBV15, the J gene TRBJ1-2; no clear D gene. This CDR3 comprises 14 residues. Trimming left V 0 bases short and J 8 bases short, with 13 bases between. Germline V CDR1 and CDR2: LNHNV, YYDKDF (reference sequence). The CDR3, as DNA: TGTGCCACCAGCAGAGATCGGGGAGGGAGCGGCTACACCTTC. Translated: CATSRDRGGSGYTF.

This clonotype was detected a few times. This chain joins TRBV4-1 and TRBJ2-7; D ambiguous. Trimming removed 5 bases at V and 2 bases at J, with 16 bases between. Germline loops: CDR1 MGHRA, CDR2 YSYEKL. This CDR3 comprises 15 residues. The CDR3 region is CASSAGFFGAYEQYF. DNA of the CDR3: TGCGCCAGCAGCGCAGGCTTTTTCGGAGCCTACGAGCAGTACTTC.

The table lists this clonotype with a few counts. This chain connects TRBV29-1 to TRBJ2-1; TRBD1 might be the D (6 bases). V was pared by 2 bases and J by 0 bases, with 14 bases between. From germline, CDR1 is SQVTM and CDR2 ANQGSEA. This CDR3 is 16 amino acids long. DNA of the CDR3: TGCAGCGTTGAAAGTTCTAGGGGGAGCTCCTACAATGAGCAGTTCTTC. Amino acid sequence: CSVESSRGSSYNEQFF.

This clonotype showed up just a few times. The chain employs TRBV19 and TRBJ2-6; D may correspond to TRBD1 or TRBD2 (5 bases each). Germline values: CDR1 LNHDA, CDR2 SQIVND (reference sequence). Trimming stripped 3 bases from V and 3 bases from J, with 12 bases between. The length of the CDR3 is 16 residues. In DNA form, the CDR3 reads TGTGCCAGTAGTATCCTTCCAGGGAGTGGGGCCAACGTCCTGACTTTC. Its protein product is CASSILPGSGANVLTF.

The chain combines TRBV4-1 with TRBJ1-4; TRBD1 is a possible D gene (6 bases). Germline lookup yields CDR1 MGHRA and CDR2 YSYEKL. The CDR3 length is 16 residues. Trimming left V 1 base short and J 2 bases short, with 11 bases between. CDR3 region: CASSQGWGATNEKLFF. Written as DNA, the CDR3 is TGCGCCAGCAGCCAAGGGTGGGGGGCCACTAATGAAAAACTGTTTTTT.

This clonotype was picked up many times. J is TRBJ2-5 and V is TRBV12-3 or TRBV12-4; D is unclear. Matching the DNA end better, TRBJ2-7 makes the J call doubtful. The CDR3 length is 12 residues. For the CDR3, the DNA is TGTGCCAGCAGTTTAGTTGCCCACGAGCAGTACTTC. This sequence encodes CASSLVAHEQYF.

To note about this clonotype: One junction end does not reproduce the germline sequence, and a read error may be involved. The CDR3, as DNA: TGTGCCAGCACCCAAATTTTAGGGACAGGGTTTTACGAGCAGTACTTC. It is translated as CASTQILGTGFYEQYF. The rearrangement links TRBV4-2 to TRBJ2-7, with 9 nucleotides matching TRBD1. Germline CDR1 LGHNA, CDR2 YNFKEQ. This CDR3 comprises 16 residues.

This clonotype appeared a few times. The rearrangement links TRBV15 to TRBJ2-7; possibly TRBD1 for D (6 bases). The CDR3 extends over 15 amino acids. Looked up from germline, CDR1 is LNHNV and CDR2 is YYDKDF (reference sequence). Trimming took off 0 bases at V and 5 bases at J, with 14 bases between the two ends. In nucleotides, the CDR3 is TGTGCCACCAGCAGAGATCAGACAGGTAACAACGAGCAGTACTTC. Encoded protein: CATSRDQTGNNEQYF.